These T cell receptor beta chains were read from a single sample in a study of cytomegalovirus exposure and HLA in healthy donors. The assay was immunoSEQ multiplex PCR, and TCRdb's table has in-frame clones only and misses some. Of fewer than 200,000 clones in the sample, around 77% were seen once. The sample taken for sequencing was PBMCs. The source of these receptors is a man in his 60s in good health and CMV-seronegative. Each CDR3 is given with its conserved first and last residue. The D gene is left open where the match is weak. Some rows have no size entry. The others give once, few or many, or a class for an expanded clone.

TRBJ2-5 | few | TRBD2 | 18 | TRBV5-1 | CASSLAGTSGAKWETQYF | TGCGCCAGCAGCTTGGCCGGGACTAGCGGGGCTAAGTGGGAGACCCAGTACTTC
TRBJ1-3 | - | - | 16 | TRBV7-6 | CASSLETGDSGNTIYF | TGTGCCAGCAGCTTAGAGACAGGAGACTCTGGAAACACCATATATTTT
TRBJ2-7 | few | TRBD1 | 15 | TRBV5-8 | CASSAGQGIAYEQYF | TGTGCCAGCAGCGCAGGACAGGGGATTGCTTACGAGCAGTACTTC
TRBJ2-7 | - | TRBD2 | 16 | TRBV5-4 | CASSPTAGGSSYEQYF | TGTGCCAGCAGCCCGACAGCCGGGGGGAGCTCCTACGAGCAGTACTTC
TRBJ2-5 | - | TRBD2 | 14 | TRBV6-1 | CASGRTSIQETQYF | TGTGCCAGCGGAAGGACTAGTATCCAAGAGACCCAGTACTTC
TRBJ2-2 | - | TRBD2 | 17 | TRBV5-6 | CASSIYGLAGASGELFF | TGTGCCAGCAGCATATACGGACTAGCGGGGGCCAGCGGGGAGCTGTTTTTT
TRBJ1-1 | few | - | 13 | TRBV5-1 | CASSPGDPTEAFF | TGCGCCAGCAGCCCGGGGGACCCCACTGAAGCTTTCTTT
TRBJ2-5 | - | - | 12 | TRBV19 | CASSPRGETQYF | TGTGCCAGTAGTCCCAGGGGAGAGACCCAGTACTTC
TRBJ2-5 | - | TRBD1 | 14 | TRBV7-9 | CASSLAPRGKTQYF | TGTGCCAGCAGCTTAGCGCCCAGGGGGAAGACCCAGTACTTC
TRBJ2-5 | few | - | 13 | TRBV30 | CAWSRREQETQYF | TGTGCCTGGAGTAGACGGGAACAAGAGACCCAGTACTTC
TRBJ2-2 | - | TRBD1 | 15 | TRBV6-1 | CASRGVGTVTGELFF | TGTGCCAGCAGGGGGGTAGGGACAGTAACCGGGGAGCTGTTTTTT
TRBJ2-1 | - | - | 15 | TRBV7-8 | CASSIRDSPQNEQFF | TGTGCCAGCAGCATCCGGGACTCCCCCCAGAATGAGCAGTTCTTC
TRBJ2-4 | - | - | 16 | TRBV2 | CASSGGSGVLQNIQYF | TGTGCCAGCAGTGGTGGGTCAGGGGTTCTCCAAAACATTCAGTACTTC
TRBJ2-3 | - | - | 14 | TRBV2 | CASSVGHSTDTQYF | TGTGCCAGCAGCGTTGGACATAGCACAGATACGCAGTATTTT
TRBJ2-1 | - | TRBD2 | 15 | TRBV18 | CASSALAGEGNEQFF | TGTGCCAGCTCAGCCCTAGCGGGGGAGGGGAATGAGCAGTTCTTC
TRBJ2-3 | - | TRBD2 | 18 | TRBV7-8 | CASHPSRWVSGSRDTQYF | TGTGCCAGCCACCCCTCTAGGTGGGTCAGCGGGAGTAGGGATACGCAGTATTTT
TRBJ1-1 | - | TRBD1 | 13 | TRBV4-2 | CASSHQGDTEAFF | TGTGCCAGCAGCCATCAGGGGGATACTGAAGCTTTCTTT